Shown below are 28 T cell receptor beta chains from a single sample sequenced in a study of CD8 T cells in Susac syndrome. The RNA input was roughly 0.45 to 1 ug, and it was reverse transcribed with random hexamers. From the immunoSEQ multiplex PCR reads, TCRdb called clonotypes with MiXCR, one entry per CDR3 protein. The data hold 80,000 or so distinct CDR3 sequences, with approximately 96% observed a single time. The sequenced sample consisted of CD8+ T cells from PBMCs. The receptors were gathered from a human donor with Susac syndrome.

The chain links TRBV20-1 to TRBJ1-1; 9 bases align to TRBD1. The CDR3 has 15 residues. The germline V gene has CDR1 DFQATT and CDR2 SNEGSKA (reference sequence). The ends lost 6 bases at V and 9 bases at J; junction bases unmatched: 17. The CDR3 coding sequence is TGCAGTGCCCTAAGTCCCGGGACAGGGACGAGGAAAGCTTTCTTT. Protein sequence: CSALSPGTGTRKAFF.

The rearrangement uses TRBV6-2 or TRBV6-3 and TRBJ2-1; the D gene is possibly TRBD2 (5 bases). The CDR3 runs to 13 residues. Trimming pared 1 base from V and 6 bases from J, leaving 7 bases between. CDR1 and CDR2 (germline): MNHEY, SVGEGT. The CDR3: CASSYYRGNEQFF. CDR3 nucleotides: TGTGCCAGCAGTTACTACCGGGGCAATGAGCAGTTCTTC.

The chain links TRBV20-1 to TRBJ2-7, with TRBD2 identical over 7 bases. The CDR3 loop spans 13 amino acids. Per the germline V gene, CDR1 is DFQATT and CDR2 is SNEGSKA (reference sequence). V lost 6 bases and J lost 2; bases outside the gene matches: 7. The CDR3 reads CSARASGTYEQYF. CDR3 sequence (DNA): TGCAGTGCCAGGGCTAGCGGAACCTACGAGCAGTACTTC.

This chain connects TRBV20-1 to TRBJ2-5, with 7 bases matching TRBD1. Germline trimming cut 0 bases from V and 8 bases from J; bases unmatched to any gene: 15. Germline values: CDR1 DFQATT, CDR2 SNEGSKA (reference sequence). This CDR3 comprises 16 residues. The CDR3 sequence is CSARDHLGTDIPTQYF. Written as DNA, the CDR3 is TGCAGTGCTAGAGATCATTTGGGGACAGACATCCCCACCCAGTACTTC.

The chain employs TRBV27 and TRBJ2-7, with TRBD1 matching over 9 bases. The CDR3 runs 14 residues. The J segment lost 1 base and the V segment lost 8 bases, leaving 6 bases of the junction unmatched. CDR1 and CDR2 (germline): MNHEY, SMNVEV (reference sequence). CDR3 DNA sequence: TGTGCCAGCCAAGGGACAGGGTATTCCTACGAGCAGTACTTC. This codes for CASQGTGYSYEQYF.

V and J are TRBV15 and TRBJ1-1; D gene unclear. The V gene lost 0 bases and the J gene lost 6 bases, with 11 bases spanning the gap. The germline V gene has CDR1 LNHNV and CDR2 YYDKDF (reference sequence). CDR3 length equals 14 residues. The CDR3 protein is CATSRELSGSEAFF. The CDR3 DNA reads as TGTGCCACCAGCAGAGAGTTGTCGGGGTCTGAAGCTTTCTTT.

The V call is TRBV20-1, the J call TRBJ2-1, with D perhaps given as TRBD1 or TRBD2 (5 bases each). The CDR3 is 15 amino acids. V shed 0 bases and J shed 2 bases, with 11 bases lying between them. Per the germline V gene, CDR1 is DFQATT and CDR2 is SNEGSKA (reference sequence). In nucleotides, the CDR3 is TGCAGTGCTAGAGAGGGGGAGTATACCTACAATGAGCAGTTCTTC. This gives the protein CSAREGEYTYNEQFF.

This rearrangement joins TRBV27 to TRBJ1-2; D uncertain. Germline V gene data show CDR1 as MNHEY and CDR2 as SMNVEV (reference sequence). The CDR3 loop spans 14 amino acids. Trimming removed 3 bases from V and 2 bases from J, with 10 bases in between. The CDR3 loop reads CASSLEAGNYGYTF. CDR3 sequence (DNA): TGTGCCAGCAGTTTGGAGGCTGGGAACTATGGCTACACCTTC.

The CDR3 nucleotides read TGCAGTGCTAGCGGGACAGAGGCTGTGAACATTCAGTACTTC. As protein: CSASGTEAVNIQYF. The V call is TRBV20-1, the J call TRBJ2-4; 7 nucleotides line up with TRBD1. The CDR3 covers 14 residues. Germline CDR1 and CDR2: DFQATT and SNEGSKA (reference sequence). V was pared by 3 bases and J by 7 bases, with 9 bases of the junction left unmatched.

The J gene is TRBJ2-1, the V gene TRBV25-1, with 14 bases fitting TRBD2. V lost 4 bases to trimming and J lost 5 bases; unmatched junction nucleotides: 4. Germline CDR1 MGHDK, CDR2 SYGVNS. The CDR3 contains 16 residues. The CDR3 DNA follows: TGTGCCAGCAGTGCAGGACTAGCGGGAGGACACAATGAGCAGTTCTTC. It specifies CASSAGLAGGHNEQFF.

This chain joins TRBV15 and TRBJ1-5, with D tentatively TRBD1 (6 bases). CDR1 and CDR2 from the germline V gene are LNHNV and YYDKDF (reference sequence). This CDR3 is 15 amino acids long. Trimming cost V 1 base and J 0 bases, with 7 bases left between them. This CDR3 reads CATSRGRGSNQPQHF. The DNA for the CDR3 is TGTGCCACCAGCAGAGGCAGGGGTAGCAATCAGCCCCAGCATTTT.

The chain recombines TRBV5-6 with TRBJ1-2; D is uncertain. The CDR3 runs to 16 residues. The germline V gene encodes CDR1 SGHDT and CDR2 YYEEEE. Trimming shortened V by 0 bases and J by 4 bases, and 16 bases separated the two germline ends. The CDR3 DNA reads as TGTGCCAGCAGCTTGGGAGCAGGCACCCCCGGCTATGGCTACACCTTC. As protein: CASSLGAGTPGYGYTF. Full variable domain (rest looked up from reference TRBV5-6 and TRBJ1-2): DAGVTQSPTHLIKTRGQQVTLRCSPKSGHDTVSWYQQALGQGPQFIFQYYEEEERQRGNFPDRFSGHQFPNYSSELNVNALLLGDSALYLCASSLGAGTPGYGYTFGSGTRLTVV.

V usage is TRBV7-3 and J usage is TRBJ2-3; the match to TRBD2 covers 7 bases. Trimming cost V 5 bases and J 0 bases; bases outside gene matches: 5. The V gene's germline CDR1 is SGHTA and CDR2 FQGTGA. The CDR3 length is 15 residues. For the CDR3, the DNA is TGTGCCAGCAGCATGGGGGGGACTAGCACAGATACGCAGTATTTT. It translates to CASSMGGTSTDTQYF.

This chain links TRBV7-2 with TRBJ1-1; D unresolved. The length of the CDR3 is 12 residues. Germline V gene data show CDR1 as SGHTA and CDR2 as FQGNSA. Trimming left V 3 bases short and J 2 bases short, with 4 bases between. The chain's CDR3 is CASSFLNTEAFF. CDR3 nucleotide sequence: TGTGCCAGCAGCTTTTTAAACACTGAAGCTTTCTTT. Full variable domain (outside the CDR3, taken from reference TRBV7-2 and TRBJ1-1): GAGVSQSPSNKVTEKGKDVELRCDPISGHTALYWYRQSLGQGLEFLIYFQGNSAPDKSGLPSDRFSAERTGGSVSTLTIQRTQQEDSAVYLCASSFLNTEAFFGQGTRLTVV.

This chain joins TRBV9 and TRBJ2-6; 8 nucleotides line up with TRBD1. The CDR3 is 16 amino acids. Germline V lookup: CDR1 SGDLS, CDR2 YYNGEE. V lost 1 base to trimming and J lost 0 bases; unmatched junction nucleotides: 0. The DNA of the CDR3 is TGTGCCAGCAGCGTAACAGGGGGCTCTGGGGCCAACGTCCTGACTTTC. Translating gives CASSVTGGSGANVLTF.

This chain links TRBV5-1 with TRBJ2-7; no reliable D call. The V end lost 2 bases, the J end lost 2 bases, and 11 bases lay between the germline ends. CDR1 SGHRS and CDR2 YFSETQ come from the germline V gene. The CDR3 totals 14 residues. The CDR3 DNA is TGCGCCAGCAGCTTAGGATCCGGTACCTACGAGCAGTACTTC. It yields the protein CASSLGSGTYEQYF.

The genes are TRBV5-1 and TRBJ2-1; D is possibly TRBD1 or TRBD2 (5 bases each). Germline V lookup: CDR1 SGHRS, CDR2 YFSETQ. Between the trimmed V and J ends, which lost 0 bases and 1 base, there was a span of 23 bases. This CDR3 region has 20 residues. The CDR3 loop reads CASSLADEGQSLGSYNEQFF. In DNA form, the CDR3 reads TGCGCCAGCAGCTTGGCCGATGAGGGGCAGTCCCTGGGGTCCTACAATGAGCAGTTCTTC.

This chain links TRBV4-1 with TRBJ2-1; 10 nucleotides match TRBD2. The germline V gene has CDR1 MGHRA and CDR2 YSYEKL. The CDR3 is 17 amino acids. The junction had 7 bases not matched to a gene; V was cut back by 1 base and J by 4 bases. The CDR3 spells CASSQVTSGASYNEQFF. CDR3 DNA sequence: TGCGCCAGCAGCCAAGTTACTAGCGGGGCCTCTTACAATGAGCAGTTCTTC.

This chain connects TRBV9 to TRBJ2-7; possibly TRBD2 for D (5 bases). CDR1 and CDR2 from the germline V gene are SGDLS and YYNGEE. The V end was cut by 3 bases, the J end by 5 bases, with 15 bases between. This CDR3 is built from 14 residues. The CDR3 loop is CASSASDGKNEQYF. CDR3 DNA: TGTGCCAGCAGCGCGTCTGACGGGAAAAACGAGCAGTACTTC.

The rearrangement uses TRBV5-4 and TRBJ2-2, with no clear D. CDR3 length: 12 residues. V was shortened by 0 bases and J by 7 bases, with 4 bases between the two germline ends. Looked up from germline, CDR1 is SGHNT and CDR2 is YYREEE (reference sequence). CDR3 in amino acids: CASSLGGGELFF. CDR3 DNA sequence: TGTGCCAGCAGCTTGGGGGGCGGGGAGCTGTTTTTT.

This rearrangement joins TRBV11-2 to TRBJ2-1; TRBD2 is a possible D gene (6 bases). Germline CDR1 reads SGHAT; CDR2 reads FQNNGV. V was clipped by 4 bases and J by 5 bases, with 15 bases between them. This CDR3 has 15 residues. CDR3 DNA: TGTGCCAGCAGCTCCTGGCGCGGGGCCGACAATGAGCAGTTCTTC. Protein sequence: CASSSWRGADNEQFF.

This chain connects TRBV20-1 to TRBJ2-7, with a weak D call TRBD1 (5 bases). The ends were cut back, 6 bases at V and 2 bases at J, with 17 bases in the middle. This CDR3 region has 14 residues. CDR1 is DFQATT, CDR2 SNEGSKA, per germline (reference sequence). The CDR3 region has the DNA TGCAGTGCCCCGCCCAGGGCAGGGACCTACGAGCAGTACTTC. Translated: CSAPPRAGTYEQYF.

The chain couples TRBV6-2 or TRBV6-3 to TRBJ2-2, with a weak D call TRBD2 (5 bases). Germline CDR1 and CDR2: MNHEY and SVGEGT. The ends were cut back, 6 bases at V and 1 base at J, with 6 bases in the middle. This CDR3 has 13 amino acids. The CDR3: CASSAGNTGELFF. For the CDR3, the DNA is TGTGCCAGCAGCGCGGGGAACACCGGGGAGCTGTTTTTT.

J is TRBJ1-1 and V is TRBV18; TRBD1 might be the D (5 bases). Germline CDR1 KGHSH, CDR2 LQKENI. V gave up 3 bases and J gave up 4 bases, with 15 bases separating them. CDR3 length equals 15 residues. The CDR3 DNA follows: TGTGCCAGCTCACCCCCGGGGGGGATGAGCACTGAAGCTTTCTTT. Protein: CASSPPGGMSTEAFF.

V is TRBV2 and J is TRBJ2-1; TRBD2 might be the D (5 bases). Germline lookup yields CDR1 SNHLY and CDR2 FYNNEI. V was pared by 3 bases and J by 9 bases, with 12 bases between. The CDR3 is made up of 13 amino acids. CDR3: CASSDGSSGEQFF. CDR3 nucleotides: TGTGCCAGCAGTGACGGATCGAGCGGTGAGCAGTTCTTC.

This chain uses TRBV20-1 with TRBJ2-3, with D perhaps matching TRBD2 (6 bases). Trimming pared 6 bases from V and 7 bases from J, leaving 11 bases between. CDR3 length: 11 residues. CDR1 DFQATT and CDR2 SNEGSKA come from the germline V gene (reference sequence). The CDR3 DNA reads TGCAGTGCGGAGGGGATGCATACGCAGTATTTT. Translating gives CSAEGMHTQYF.

The rearrangement links TRBV19 to TRBJ1-1, with D tentatively TRBD1 (5 bases). Trimming stripped 7 bases from V and 4 bases from J, with 13 bases between. The CDR3 runs 13 residues. The germline V gene has CDR1 LNHDA and CDR2 SQIVND (reference sequence). The CDR3 sequence: CASKKGSFTEAFF. CDR3 DNA sequence: TGTGCCAGTAAGAAGGGGAGCTTCACTGAAGCTTTCTTT.

This chain joins TRBV4-2 and TRBJ1-2; TRBD1 agrees at 9 bases. Looked up from germline, CDR1 is LGHNA and CDR2 is YNFKEQ. V was pared by 4 bases and J by 6 bases, with 6 bases of the junction left unmatched. The CDR3 consists of 14 residues. In DNA form, the CDR3 reads TGTGCCAGCAGCCCCACAGGGGGCAGGGATGGCTACACCTTC. It yields the protein CASSPTGGRDGYTF.